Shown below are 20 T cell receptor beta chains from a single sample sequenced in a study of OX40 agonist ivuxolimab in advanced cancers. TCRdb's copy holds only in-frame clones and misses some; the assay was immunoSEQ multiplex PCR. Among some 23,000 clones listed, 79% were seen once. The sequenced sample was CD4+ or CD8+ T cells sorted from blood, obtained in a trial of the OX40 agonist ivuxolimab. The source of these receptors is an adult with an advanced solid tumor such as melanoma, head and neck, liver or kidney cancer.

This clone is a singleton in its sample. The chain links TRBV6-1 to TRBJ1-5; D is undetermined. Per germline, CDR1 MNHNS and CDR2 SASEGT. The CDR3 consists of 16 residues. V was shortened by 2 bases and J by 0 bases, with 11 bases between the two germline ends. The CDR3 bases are TGTGCCAGCAGTGAACGTGGCGGCCCTAGCAATCAGCCCCAGCATTTT. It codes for CASSERGGPSNQPQHF.

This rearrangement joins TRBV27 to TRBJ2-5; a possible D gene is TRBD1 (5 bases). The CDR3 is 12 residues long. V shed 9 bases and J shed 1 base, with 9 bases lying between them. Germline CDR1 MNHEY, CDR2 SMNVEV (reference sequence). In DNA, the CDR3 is TGTGCCAGTAGGGGAATCCAAGAGACCCAGTACTTC. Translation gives CASRGIQETQYF.

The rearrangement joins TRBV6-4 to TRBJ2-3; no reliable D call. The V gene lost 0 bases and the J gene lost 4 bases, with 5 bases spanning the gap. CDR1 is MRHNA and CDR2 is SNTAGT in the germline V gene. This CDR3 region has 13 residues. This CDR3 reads CASSDSSADTQYF. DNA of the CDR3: TGTGCCAGCAGTGACTCGAGCGCAGATACGCAGTATTTT.

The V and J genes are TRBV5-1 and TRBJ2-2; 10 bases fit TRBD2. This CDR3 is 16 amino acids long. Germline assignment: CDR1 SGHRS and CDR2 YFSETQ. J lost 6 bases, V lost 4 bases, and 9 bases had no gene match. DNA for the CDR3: TGCGCCAGCAGCGGCCGCGGGACTAGCGATCCCGGGGAGCTGTTTTTT. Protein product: CASSGRGTSDPGELFF.

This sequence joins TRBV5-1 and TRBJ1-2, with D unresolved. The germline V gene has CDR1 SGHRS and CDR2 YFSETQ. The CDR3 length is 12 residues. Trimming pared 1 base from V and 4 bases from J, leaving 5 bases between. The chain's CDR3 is CASSLLGYGYTF. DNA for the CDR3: TGCGCCAGCAGCTTGTTAGGCTATGGCTACACCTTC.

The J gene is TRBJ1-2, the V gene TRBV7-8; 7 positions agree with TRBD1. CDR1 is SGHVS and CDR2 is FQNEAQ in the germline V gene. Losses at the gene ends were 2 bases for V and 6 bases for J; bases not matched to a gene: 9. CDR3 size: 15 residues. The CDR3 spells CASSLSTGRLNGYTF. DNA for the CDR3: TGTGCCAGCAGCTTATCGACAGGGAGATTGAATGGCTACACCTTC.

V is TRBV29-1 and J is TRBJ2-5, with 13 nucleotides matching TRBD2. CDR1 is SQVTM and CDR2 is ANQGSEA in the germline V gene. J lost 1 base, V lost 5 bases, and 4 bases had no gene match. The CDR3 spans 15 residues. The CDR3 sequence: CSVTGLAGPQETQYF. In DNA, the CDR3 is TGCAGCGTTACGGGACTAGCGGGGCCCCAAGAGACCCAGTACTTC. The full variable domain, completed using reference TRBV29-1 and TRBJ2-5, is SAVISQKPSRDICQRGTSLTIQCQVDSQVTMMFWYRQQPGQSLTLIATANQGSEATYESGFVIDKFPISRPNLTFSTLTVSNMSPEDSSIYLCSVTGLAGPQETQYFGPGTRLLVL.

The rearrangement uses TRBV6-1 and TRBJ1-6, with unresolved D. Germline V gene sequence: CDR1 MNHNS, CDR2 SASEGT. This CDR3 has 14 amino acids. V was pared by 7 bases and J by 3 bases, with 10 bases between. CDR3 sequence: CASKNKVYNSPLHF. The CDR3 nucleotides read TGTGCCAGCAAGAACAAGGTCTATAATTCACCCCTCCACTTT.

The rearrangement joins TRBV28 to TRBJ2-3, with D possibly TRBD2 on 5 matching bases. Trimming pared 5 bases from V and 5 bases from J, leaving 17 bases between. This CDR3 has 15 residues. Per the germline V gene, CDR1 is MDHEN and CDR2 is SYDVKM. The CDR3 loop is CASSTPSARGDTQYF. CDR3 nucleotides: TGTGCCAGCAGTACCCCATCCGCACGGGGAGATACGCAGTATTTT.

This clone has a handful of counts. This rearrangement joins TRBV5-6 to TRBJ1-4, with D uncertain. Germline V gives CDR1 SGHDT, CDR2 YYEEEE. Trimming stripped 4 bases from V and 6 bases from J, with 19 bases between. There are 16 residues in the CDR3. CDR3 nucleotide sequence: TGTGCCAGCAGCCAATTCCTCATTGACAACGATGAAAAACTGTTTTTT. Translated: CASSQFLIDNDEKLFF.

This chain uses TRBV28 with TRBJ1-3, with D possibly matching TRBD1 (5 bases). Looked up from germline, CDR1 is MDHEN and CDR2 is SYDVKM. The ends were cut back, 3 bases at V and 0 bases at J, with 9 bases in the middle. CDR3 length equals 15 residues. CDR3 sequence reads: CASSFSGASGNTIYF. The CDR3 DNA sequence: TGTGCCAGCAGTTTTTCCGGGGCCTCTGGAAACACCATATATTTT.

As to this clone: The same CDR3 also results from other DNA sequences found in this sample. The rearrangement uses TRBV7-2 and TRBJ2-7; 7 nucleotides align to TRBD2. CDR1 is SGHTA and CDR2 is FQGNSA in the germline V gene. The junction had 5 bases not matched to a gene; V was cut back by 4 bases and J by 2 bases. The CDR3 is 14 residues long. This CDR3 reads CASSSRLAPYEQYF. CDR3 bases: TGTGCCAGCAGCTCCAGACTAGCCCCCTACGAGCAGTACTTC.

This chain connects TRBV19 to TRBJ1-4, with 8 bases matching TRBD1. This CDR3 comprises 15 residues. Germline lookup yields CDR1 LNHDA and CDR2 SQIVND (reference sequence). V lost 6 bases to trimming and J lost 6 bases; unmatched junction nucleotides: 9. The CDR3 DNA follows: TGTGCCAGTAGGAGGTGGGACAGGTCGGATGAAAAACTGTTTTTT. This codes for CASRRWDRSDEKLFF.

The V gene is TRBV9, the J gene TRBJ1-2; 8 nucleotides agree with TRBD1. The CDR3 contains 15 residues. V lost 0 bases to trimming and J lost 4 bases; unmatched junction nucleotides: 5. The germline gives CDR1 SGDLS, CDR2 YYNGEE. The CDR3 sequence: CASSVETGGFYGYTF. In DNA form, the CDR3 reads TGTGCCAGCAGCGTAGAAACAGGGGGGTTCTATGGCTACACCTTC.

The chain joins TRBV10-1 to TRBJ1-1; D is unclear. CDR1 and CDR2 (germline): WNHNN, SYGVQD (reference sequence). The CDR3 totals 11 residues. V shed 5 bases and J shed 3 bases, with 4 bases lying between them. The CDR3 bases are TGCGCCAGCAGTCGGGACACTGAAGCTTTCTTT. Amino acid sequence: CASSRDTEAFF.

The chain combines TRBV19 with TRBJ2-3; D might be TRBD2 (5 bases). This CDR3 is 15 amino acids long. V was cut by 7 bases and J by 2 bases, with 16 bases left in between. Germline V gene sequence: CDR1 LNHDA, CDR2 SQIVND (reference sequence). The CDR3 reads CASTVSGNPTDTQYF. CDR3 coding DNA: TGTGCCAGTACAGTAAGCGGTAACCCCACAGATACGCAGTATTTT. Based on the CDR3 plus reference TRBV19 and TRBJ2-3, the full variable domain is DGGITQSPKYLFRKEGQNVTLSCEQNLNHDAMYWYRQDPGQGLRLIYYSQIVNDFQKGDIAEGYSVSREKKESFPLTVTSAQKNPTAFYLCASTVSGNPTDTQYFGPGTRLTVL.

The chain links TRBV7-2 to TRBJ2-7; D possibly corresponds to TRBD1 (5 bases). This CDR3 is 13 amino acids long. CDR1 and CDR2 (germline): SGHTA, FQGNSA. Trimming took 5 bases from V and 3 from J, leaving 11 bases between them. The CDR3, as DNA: TGTGCCAGCAGCCGTGCAGGGCTCTACGAGCAGTACTTC. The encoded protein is CASSRAGLYEQYF.

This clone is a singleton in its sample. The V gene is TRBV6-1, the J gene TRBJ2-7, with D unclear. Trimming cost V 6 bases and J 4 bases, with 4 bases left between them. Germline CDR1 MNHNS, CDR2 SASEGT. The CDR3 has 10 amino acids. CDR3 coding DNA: TGTGCCAGCAGCGTATACGAGCAGTACTTC. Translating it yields CASSVYEQYF.

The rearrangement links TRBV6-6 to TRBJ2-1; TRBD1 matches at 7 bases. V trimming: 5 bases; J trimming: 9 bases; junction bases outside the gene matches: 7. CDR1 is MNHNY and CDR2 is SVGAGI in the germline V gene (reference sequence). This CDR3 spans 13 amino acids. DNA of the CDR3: TGTGCCAGCAGTCCCGGGACAGTCGGTGAGCAGTTCTTC. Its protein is CASSPGTVGEQFF.

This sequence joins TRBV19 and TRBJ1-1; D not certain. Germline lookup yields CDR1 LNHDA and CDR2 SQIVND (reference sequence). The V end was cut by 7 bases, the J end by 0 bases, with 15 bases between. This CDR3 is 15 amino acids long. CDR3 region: CASTPLADMNTEAFF. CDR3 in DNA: TGTGCCAGTACCCCGTTGGCAGATATGAACACTGAAGCTTTCTTT.